In its sample, the clone carrying this T cell receptor (beta chain) was seen once. In the source study's methods: Cell counts per sample came from amplifying reference gene primers. Assay used: immunoSEQ multiplex PCR; TCRdb lists only in-frame clones, some missing. That table supplies the V and J calls and clone size; D and trimming were determined from the DNA. The data show 150,000 to 200,000 clones, 85% seen once. The data were obtained in a study of blood T cell repertoires in COVID-19. Study summary: Samples of COVID-19 (acute and convalescent) were obtained from the United States, Italy and Spain. From T cells, B-cell-depleted T cells, or PBMCs came the material, which was cDNA or gDNA.

The sample consisted of peripheral blood. The clonotype comes from a human donor with acute or convalescent COVID-19. The donor label of this sample is uncertain.

CDR3 coding DNA: TGTGCCAGCAGTTTATTCCGGAACACTGAAGCTTTCTTT. Amino acids: CASSLFRNTEAFF. The chain uses TRBV27 and TRBJ1-1; D remains unclear. Trimming shortened V by 1 base and J by 1 base, and 4 bases separated the two germline ends. Germline CDR1 is MNHEY and CDR2 is SMNVEV (reference sequence). This CDR3 region has 13 residues.